Presented here are 21 T cell receptor beta chains from one specimen sequenced in a study of T cell responses to AZD1222 COVID-19 vaccine. The method was immunoSEQ multiplex PCR; TCRdb's version includes in-frame clones alone and lacks a portion of them. The table has around 250,000 clones, just over 90% seen once. The material was peripheral blood, obtained on day 0 of AZD1222 vaccination. These receptors were collected from an adult in good health.

This clone was counted once. The CDR3 DNA follows: TGTGCCAGCACCGAGACAGGGGGAAAAGGGCAGTTCTTC. Protein product: CASTETGGKGQFF. The chain joins TRBV28 to TRBJ2-1; 9 nucleotides match TRBD1. The CDR3 spans 13 residues. Losses at the gene ends were 7 bases for V and 12 bases for J; bases not matched to a gene: 10. The germline V gene has CDR1 MDHEN and CDR2 SYDVKM.

The chain carries TRBV3-1 (or the pseudogene TRBV3-2) and TRBJ1-2; D not resolved. The V gene lost 4 bases and the J gene lost 8 bases, with 17 bases spanning the gap. This CDR3 region has 14 residues. In germline, CDR1 is LGHDT, CDR2 YNNKEL (reference sequence). CDR3 sequence: CASSPPGLVLGYTF. Written as DNA, the CDR3 is TGTGCCAGCAGCCCTCCGGGCCTCGTATTGGGCTACACCTTC.

This chain joins TRBV3-1 (or the pseudogene TRBV3-2) and TRBJ2-3; D remains unclear. Germline V lookup: CDR1 LGHDT, CDR2 YNNKEL (reference sequence). The V gene lost 0 bases and the J gene lost 2 bases, with 15 bases spanning the gap. This CDR3 comprises 17 residues. The CDR3 region is CASSQDFPRSTTDTQYF. In DNA form, the CDR3 reads TGTGCCAGCAGCCAAGATTTCCCCAGGTCCACCACAGATACGCAGTATTTT.

V is TRBV12-3 or TRBV12-4 and J is TRBJ2-2; D is unresolved. This CDR3 has 13 residues. V was trimmed by 2 bases and J by 5 bases, leaving 6 bases between them. In DNA form, the CDR3 reads TGTGCCAGCAGTTTACGGGCAACCGGGGAGCTGTTTTTT. Encoded protein: CASSLRATGELFF.

The chain links TRBV5-1 to TRBJ2-2; 9 bases agree with TRBD1. CDR3 length: 15 amino acids. V was clipped by 3 bases and J by 4 bases; unmatched bases: 4. CDR1 is SGHRS and CDR2 is YFSETQ in the germline V gene. Here the CDR3 DNA reads TGCGCCAGCAGCTGGGGGACAGGGCCCACCGGGGAGCTGTTTTTT. Residues: CASSWGTGPTGELFF.

The gene calls are TRBV28 and TRBJ2-3, with 9 positions matching TRBD1. The CDR3 is made up of 17 amino acids. CDR1 and CDR2 from the germline V gene are MDHEN and SYDVKM. V was clipped by 5 bases and J by 3 bases; unmatched bases: 12. The CDR3 nucleotides are TGTGCCAGCAGTCGACCTATCCGGGACAGGGAGACAGATACGCAGTATTTT. Translation gives CASSRPIRDRETDTQYF. Supplemented by reference TRBV28 and TRBJ2-3, the full variable domain reads DVKVTQSSRYLVKRTGEKVFLECVQDMDHENMFWYRQDPGLGLRLIYFSYDVKMKEKGDIPEGYSVSREKKERFSLILESASTNQTSMYLCASSRPIRDRETDTQYFGPGTRLTVL.

V and J are TRBV15 and TRBJ1-1; 8 bases match TRBD1. Per germline, CDR1 LNHNV and CDR2 YYDKDF (reference sequence). CDR3 length: 14 amino acids. Unmatched junction bases numbered 6, after V lost 4 bases and J lost 5 bases. The CDR3 coding sequence is TGTGCCACCAGCAAAGGACAGGGAGTGACTGAAGCTTTCTTT. Encoded protein: CATSKGQGVTEAFF.

The V call is TRBV19, the J call TRBJ1-5; no firm D call. The CDR3 is made up of 13 amino acids. In germline, CDR1 is LNHDA, CDR2 SQIVND (reference sequence). Trimming pared 3 bases from V and 8 bases from J, leaving 11 bases between. The CDR3 loop reads CASSIDPEEPQHF. Here the CDR3 DNA reads TGTGCCAGTAGTATTGACCCGGAGGAGCCCCAGCATTTT.

This rearrangement joins TRBV28 to TRBJ1-2; D unresolved. V gave up 4 bases and J gave up 8 bases, with 14 bases separating them. Germline V gene data show CDR1 as MDHEN and CDR2 as SYDVKM. The CDR3 is 13 amino acids. In DNA form, the CDR3 reads TGTGCCAGCAGTTCGGGCCGCGTAAAGGGCTACACCTTC. It translates to CASSSGRVKGYTF.

V gene TRBV24-1 combines with J gene TRBJ2-6; 7 nucleotides align to TRBD1. The junction had 13 bases not matched to a gene; V was cut back by 5 bases and J by 4 bases. The CDR3 covers 18 residues. The germline V gene has CDR1 KGHDR and CDR2 SFDVKD. The CDR3 spells CATSATGAGGSGANVLTF. Here the CDR3 DNA reads TGTGCCACCAGTGCGACCGGGGCAGGGGGATCGGGGGCCAACGTCCTGACTTTC.

The chain employs TRBV19 and TRBJ2-3, with D perhaps given as TRBD1 or TRBD2 (5 bases each). CDR3 size: 13 residues. In germline, CDR1 is LNHDA, CDR2 SQIVND (reference sequence). Trimming removed 5 bases from V and 1 base from J, with 7 bases in between. The CDR3 region is CASSVGGTDTQYF. The CDR3 nucleotides read TGTGCCAGTAGTGTGGGGGGCACAGATACGCAGTATTTT.

The V and J genes are TRBV19 and TRBJ1-5; D not resolved. In germline, CDR1 is LNHDA, CDR2 SQIVND (reference sequence). With 4 bases removed from V and 7 bases from J, the gap between germline ends came to 17 bases. The CDR3 is made up of 15 amino acids. The DNA for the CDR3 is TGTGCCAGTAGTACGGGTGAGGGCCCACAACAGCCCCAGCATTTT. Its translation is CASSTGEGPQQPQHF.

The genes are TRBV9 and TRBJ1-3, with TRBD1 as a possible D gene (5 bases). V lost 0 bases and J lost 0, with 13 bases in between. The V gene's germline CDR1 is SGDLS and CDR2 YYNGEE. There are 17 residues in the CDR3. CDR3 DNA sequence: TGTGCCAGCAGCGTAGAGACAGAACGTCGCTCTGGAAACACCATATATTTT. It specifies CASSVETERRSGNTIYF.

CDR3 loop: CASSILGTYSNQPQHF. The CDR3, as DNA: TGTGCCAGTAGTATTTTAGGAACCTATAGCAATCAGCCCCAGCATTTT. The chain uses TRBV19 and TRBJ1-5, with unresolved D. This CDR3 comprises 16 residues. Germline CDR1 LNHDA, CDR2 SQIVND (reference sequence). The V end lost 3 bases, the J end lost 0 bases, and 12 bases lay between the germline ends.

The rearrangement uses TRBV28 and TRBJ1-2; no definite D call. With 7 bases removed from V and 0 bases from J, the gap between germline ends came to 9 bases. The CDR3 length is 13 residues. Germline CDR1 reads MDHEN; CDR2 reads SYDVKM. CDR3 nucleotides: TGTGCCAGCACCCGGACGGCTAACTATGGCTACACCTTC. Translating it yields CASTRTANYGYTF.

This chain uses TRBV9 with TRBJ2-5; TRBD1 agrees at 8 bases. V shed 4 bases and J 5 bases; nucleotides not matched to a gene: 4. CDR3 size: 13 residues. The germline CDR1 and CDR2 sequences are SGDLS and YYNGEE. The CDR3 nucleotides are TGTGCCAGCAGCCCCCGGACAGGGGAGACCCAGTACTTC. Translating it yields CASSPRTGETQYF.

This chain uses TRBV13 with TRBJ2-1, with 11 bases aligning to TRBD2. The CDR3 consists of 15 residues. With 3 bases clipped from V and 14 bases from J, the junction kept 12 bases outside the gene matches. The germline CDR1 and CDR2 sequences are PRHDT and FYEKMQ (reference sequence). The DNA for the CDR3 is TGTGCCAGCAGCTTGTCGGGACTAGCGGATAGGGGCGAGTTCTTC. Protein product: CASSLSGLADRGEFF.

V and J are TRBV24-1 and TRBJ2-3; possibly TRBD1 or TRBD2 for D (6 bases each). Trimming removed 0 bases at V and 6 bases at J, with 12 bases between. Germline-derived CDR1 and CDR2 are KGHDR and SFDVKD. This CDR3 spans 15 amino acids. The chain's CDR3 is CATSDLGQSGDTQYF. CDR3 coding DNA: TGTGCCACCAGTGATTTGGGACAGAGCGGGGATACGCAGTATTTT.

The V call is TRBV5-4, the J call TRBJ2-5, with D perhaps being TRBD1 or TRBD2 (5 bases each). With 4 bases removed from V and 5 bases from J, the gap between germline ends came to 15 bases. The length of the CDR3 is 14 residues. CDR1 and CDR2 (germline): SGHNT, YYREEE (reference sequence). CDR3 amino acids: CASSRVGGGETQYF. In nucleotides, the CDR3 is TGTGCCAGCAGCCGCGTTGGGGGTGGGGAGACCCAGTACTTC.

The chain joins TRBV12-3 or TRBV12-4 to TRBJ2-7; TRBD1 matches at 7 bases. The CDR3 contains 13 residues. The V and J ends lost 6 bases and 2 bases, in that order; junction bases with no gene match: 4. Here the CDR3 DNA reads TGTGCCAGCAGGAAGGGACAGACCTACGAGCAGTACTTC. It is translated as CASRKGQTYEQYF.

The rearrangement links TRBV15 to TRBJ1-4; a possible D gene is TRBD1 (5 bases). Germline-derived CDR1 and CDR2 are LNHNV and YYDKDF (reference sequence). Trimming cost V 1 base and J 15 bases, with 12 bases left between them. The CDR3 spans 12 residues. CDR3 in amino acids: CATSRAGDPVFF. CDR3 nucleotide sequence: TGTGCCACCAGCAGAGCGGGGGACCCAGTGTTTTTT.